These T cell receptor beta chains were read from a single sample in a study of OX40 agonist ivuxolimab in advanced cancers. This table comes from immunoSEQ multiplex PCR, and its TCRdb copy is limited to in-frame clones, with some not included. The table includes tens of thousands of clones, under 90% detected once. The input for sequencing was CD4+ or CD8+ T cells sorted from blood, taken in a trial of the OX40 agonist ivuxolimab. Receptors were obtained from an adult with an advanced solid tumor such as melanoma, head and neck, liver or kidney cancer. CDR3s include the opening cysteine and the closing phenylalanine or tryptophan. The D gene is left open where the match is weak. Size is stated for part of the rows, as once, few or many counts, or as a class when the clone is expanded.

d_call,clone_size,j_call,v_call,cdr3_nt,cdr3_aa
NA,NA,TRBJ1-1,TRBV21-1,TGTGCCAGCAGCAAATATGTAGGGGGCGCTTATGGAAAGAACACTGAAGCTTTCTTT,CASSKYVGGAYGKNTEAFF
NA,NA,TRBJ1-2,TRBV6-5,TGTGCCAGCAGTTCGCTAGGGGCCGAGAATAACTATGGCTACACCTTC,CASSSLGAENNYGYTF
TRBD1,NA,TRBJ2-1,TRBV9,TGTGCCAGCAGCACCGGACAGGGGGGACACAATGAGCAGTTCTTC,CASSTGQGGHNEQFF
TRBD1,NA,TRBJ2-6,TRBV7-6,TGTGCCAGCAGCTTAGGGTCCTGGGACAGGGGAAGCTCTGGGGCCAACGTCCTGACTTTC,CASSLGSWDRGSSGANVLTF
NA,NA,TRBJ2-7,TRBV5-1,TGCGCCAGCAGCGACTCGGGCGGGTACGACGAGCAGTACTTC,CASSDSGGYDEQYF
NA,once,TRBJ2-2,TRBV5-1,TGCGCCAGCAGCTTGACAGGGTTGCTTTCGGGGGAGCTGTTTTTT,CASSLTGLLSGELFF
NA,once,TRBJ1-4,TRBV7-3,TGTGCCAGCAGCGCCATCCCTTGGGAAAAACTGTTTTTT,CASSAIPWEKLFF
NA,NA,TRBJ2-3,TRBV28,TGTGCCAGCACCGTTCTGGGCGCTTGGGGCAGGGTAAGCACAGATACGCAGTATTTT,CASTVLGAWGRVSTDTQYF
TRBD2,NA,TRBJ2-1,TRBV5-1,TGCGCCAGCAGTGCTAGCGGGGGGCTGGATGAGCAGTTCTTC,CASSASGGLDEQFF
TRBD1,NA,TRBJ1-2,TRBV2,TGTGCCAGCATCCCGGACAGGGGGCAAGGTGGCTACACCTTC,CASIPDRGQGGYTF
TRBD2,NA,TRBJ2-3,TRBV9,TGTGCCAGCAGCGTAGCCCCGGGGGGGGGAGCAGATACGCAGTATTTT,CASSVAPGGGADTQYF
NA,NA,TRBJ1-1,TRBV9,TGTGCCAGCAGCGGAGCGTTCGACAGGAACACTGAAGCTTTCTTT,CASSGAFDRNTEAFF
NA,NA,TRBJ2-7,TRBV28,TGTGCCAGCACCCCACGTTCCCCCGGAAGGGGGGGCGAGCAGTACTTC,CASTPRSPGRGGEQYF
NA,NA,TRBJ2-1,TRBV4-2,TGTGCCAGCAGCCAAGATACGGGCTCCTACAATGAGCAGTTCTTC,CASSQDTGSYNEQFF
NA,NA,TRBJ2-3,TRBV10-1,TGCGCCAGCAGTCCAAGACGGTCAACAGATACGCAGTATTTT,CASSPRRSTDTQYF
NA,NA,TRBJ2-1,TRBV5-4,TGTGCCAGCAGCCGAATGGGGACCCAATACAATGAGCAGTTCTTC,CASSRMGTQYNEQFF
NA,NA,TRBJ2-1,TRBV14,TGTGCCAGCAGCCCCCAGGGAGGGGGCGAGCAGTTCTTC,CASSPQGGGEQFF
NA,NA,TRBJ2-7,TRBV11-2,TGTGCCAGCAGCTCCCTTCGGGGGCCTCGGAAGTACTTC,CASSSLRGPRKYF
NA,NA,TRBJ2-3,TRBV7-9,TGTGCCAGCAGCTTAGAGGCGGATACGCAGTATTTT,CASSLEADTQYF
TRBD2,NA,TRBJ2-3,TRBV5-1,TGCGCCAGCAGCTTGGATAGCGGGGATCTTTTAGATACGCAGTATTTT,CASSLDSGDLLDTQYF
NA,NA,TRBJ2-3,TRBV18,TGTGCCAGCTCACCCCTAGGGAGCGGGAGCACAGATACGCAGTATTTT,CASSPLGSGSTDTQYF
NA,once,TRBJ2-1,TRBV7-6,TGTGCCAGCAGCTTAGAAGGGGTCCCCTACAATGAGCAGTTCTTC,CASSLEGVPYNEQFF
NA,NA,TRBJ1-1,TRBV7-9,TGTGCCAGCAGCTTAACGATGGTGGATACTGAAGCTTTCTTT,CASSLTMVDTEAFF
NA,NA,TRBJ2-3,TRBV5-4,TGTGCCAGCAGCCAAGACTCGCCAGGGCCGCAGTATTTT,CASSQDSPGPQYF
TRBD1,NA,TRBJ1-1,TRBV5-1,TGCGCCAGCAGGGGACAGGGGGCGAGTACTGAAGCTTTCTTT,CASRGQGASTEAFF
NA,NA,TRBJ1-6,TRBV6-4,TGTGCCAGCAGTGCGGGACCGACAGGACACCCAAATTCACCCCTCCACTTT,CASSAGPTGHPNSPLHF
TRBD1,NA,TRBJ1-1,TRBV15,TGTGCCACCAGCAGGCCTGGAACAGGGGGGGACACTGAAGCTTTCTTT,CATSRPGTGGDTEAFF
NA,NA,TRBJ2-2,TRBV2,TGTGCCAGCAGGGAGGGGGGGTCTTGGCGAAACGAGCTGTTTTTT,CASREGGSWRNELFF
NA,NA,TRBJ1-1,TRBV7-8,TGTGCCAGCAGCTCAGGGTTTTCGTACACTGAAGCTTTCTTT,CASSSGFSYTEAFF
NA,NA,TRBJ2-1,TRBV19,TGTGCCAGTAGTACCCGGACAGCCGACAATGAGCAGTTCTTC,CASSTRTADNEQFF
NA,NA,TRBJ1-5,TRBV10-3,TGTGCCATCAGTGAGGGGGACCTGGGCCCCCAGCCCCAGCATTTT,CAISEGDLGPQPQHF
NA,NA,TRBJ1-5,TRBV27,TGTGCCAGCAGTTTAAGGGGGGATCAGCCCCAGCATTTT,CASSLRGDQPQHF
TRBD2,NA,TRBJ2-1,TRBV5-1,TGCGCCAGCAGCTTGGCTAGCGGGAATAACAATGAGCAGTTCTTC,CASSLASGNNNEQFF
NA,NA,TRBJ2-5,TRBV21-1,TGTGCCAGCTACAGGGCAGGGAGCCAAGAGACCCAGTACTTC,CASYRAGSQETQYF
NA,NA,TRBJ2-2,TRBV19,TGTGCCAGTAGTATCCAAGCCGCCGGGACCGGGGAGCTGTTTTTT,CASSIQAAGTGELFF
NA,NA,TRBJ2-5,TRBV5-6,TGTGCCAGCAGCCGGGACCGACAAGAGACCCAGTACTTC,CASSRDRQETQYF
TRBD2,once,TRBJ2-1,TRBV7-2,TGTGCCAGCAGCCTAAGCGGGGGGGCCTCCAATGAGCAGTTCTTC,CASSLSGGASNEQFF
NA,NA,TRBJ1-5,TRBV4-1,TGCGCCAGCAGCCCCGGGAGGGCGAGGGGCAATCAGCCCCAGCATTTT,CASSPGRARGNQPQHF
NA,NA,TRBJ2-1,TRBV19,TGTGCCAGTAGTACTTGGGCCTCCTACAATGAGCAGTTCTTC,CASSTWASYNEQFF
TRBD2,NA,TRBJ2-2,TRBV7-9,TGTGCCAGCAGCAGTGGACTAGCGGGAGCTGGGGAGCTGTTTTTT,CASSSGLAGAGELFF
TRBD2,NA,TRBJ2-3,TRBV5-1,TGCGCCAGCAGCACGGGACTAGCGGGGATCGATACGCAGTATTTT,CASSTGLAGIDTQYF
NA,NA,TRBJ1-2,TRBV6-1,TGTGCCAGCAGTGAAAGGTCGGGTAACTATGGCTACACCTTC,CASSERSGNYGYTF
TRBD1,NA,TRBJ1-2,TRBV6-6,TGTGCCACGGGGGGATCAGGGGGCGGTGGCTACACCTTC,CATGGSGGGGYTF
TRBD1,NA,TRBJ1-1,TRBV18,TGTGCCAGCTCACGCGAGACAGGGGGTCCTGAAGCTTTCTTT,CASSRETGGPEAFF
NA,once,TRBJ2-1,TRBV27,TGTGCCAGCAGTTTATCGAATAGTGTCTCCTACAATGAGCAGTTCTTC,CASSLSNSVSYNEQFF
TRBD2,NA,TRBJ2-7,TRBV7-2,TGTGCCAGCAGCACCGACTGGGGGGGTAGCGAGCAGTACTTC,CASSTDWGGSEQYF
TRBD2,NA,TRBJ2-1,TRBV28,TGTGCCAGCAGTCCCACCCCTAGCGGGGGCTTCAATGAGCAGTTCTTC,CASSPTPSGGFNEQFF
NA,NA,TRBJ1-1,TRBV5-1,TGCGCCAGCAGCTTGGTGGGGGCTCAAGGAACTGAAGCTTTCTTT,CASSLVGAQGTEAFF
TRBD2,NA,TRBJ2-5,TRBV6-5,TGTGCCCTCGGGAGGGGGGACCAAGAGACCCAGTACTTC,CALGRGDQETQYF
TRBD1,NA,TRBJ1-2,TRBV2,TGTGCCAGCGGCGGGACAGACTATGGCTACACCTTC,CASGGTDYGYTF
NA,few,TRBJ1-4,TRBV6-5,TGTGCCAGCAGTTACGAACCCTCAGGGAGGCTGTTTTTT,CASSYEPSGRLFF
NA,NA,TRBJ2-1,TRBV21-1,TGTGCCAGCAGCAAAGTTTTCCTAGCGGGAGGGCCCAGTGAGCAGTTCTTC,CASSKVFLAGGPSEQFF